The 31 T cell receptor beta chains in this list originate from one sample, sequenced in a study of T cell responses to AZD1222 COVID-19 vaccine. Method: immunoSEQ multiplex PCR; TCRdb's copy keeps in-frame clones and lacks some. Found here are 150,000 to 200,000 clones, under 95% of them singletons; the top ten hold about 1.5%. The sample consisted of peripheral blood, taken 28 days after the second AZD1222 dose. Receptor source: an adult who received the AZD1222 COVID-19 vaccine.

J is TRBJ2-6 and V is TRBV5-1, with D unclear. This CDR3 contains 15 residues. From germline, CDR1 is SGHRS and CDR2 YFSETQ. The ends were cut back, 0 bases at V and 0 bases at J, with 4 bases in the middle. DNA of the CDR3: TGCGCCAGCAGCTTGGACCCCTCTGGGGCCAACGTCCTGACTTTC. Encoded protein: CASSLDPSGANVLTF.

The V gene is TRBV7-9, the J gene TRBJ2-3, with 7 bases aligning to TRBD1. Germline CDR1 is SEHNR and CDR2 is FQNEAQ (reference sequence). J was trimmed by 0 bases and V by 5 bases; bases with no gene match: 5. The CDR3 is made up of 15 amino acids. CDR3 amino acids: CASSAGTVSTDTQYF. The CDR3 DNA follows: TGTGCCAGCAGCGCCGGGACAGTTAGCACAGATACGCAGTATTTT.

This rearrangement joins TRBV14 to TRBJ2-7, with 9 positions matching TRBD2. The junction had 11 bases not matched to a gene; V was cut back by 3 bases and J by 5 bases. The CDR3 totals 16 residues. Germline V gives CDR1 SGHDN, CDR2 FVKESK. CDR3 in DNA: TGTGCCAGCAGCCACCCAGCGGGAGGATTGAGGAACGAGCAGTACTTC. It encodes CASSHPAGGLRNEQYF.

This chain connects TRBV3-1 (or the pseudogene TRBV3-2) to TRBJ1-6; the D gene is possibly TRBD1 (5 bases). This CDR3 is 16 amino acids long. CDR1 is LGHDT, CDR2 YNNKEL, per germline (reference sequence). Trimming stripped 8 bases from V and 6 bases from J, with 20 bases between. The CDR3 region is CASSPAPGRANSPLHF. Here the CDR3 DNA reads TGTGCCAGCTCTCCTGCCCCCGGCAGGGCTAATTCACCCCTCCACTTT.

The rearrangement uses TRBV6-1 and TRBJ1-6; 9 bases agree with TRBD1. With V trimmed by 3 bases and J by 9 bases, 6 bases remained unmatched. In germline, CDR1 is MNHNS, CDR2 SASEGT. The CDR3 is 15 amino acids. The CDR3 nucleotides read TGTGCCAGCAGTGAGTCTGGGACAGGGACTTCACCCCTCCACTTT. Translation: CASSESGTGTSPLHF.

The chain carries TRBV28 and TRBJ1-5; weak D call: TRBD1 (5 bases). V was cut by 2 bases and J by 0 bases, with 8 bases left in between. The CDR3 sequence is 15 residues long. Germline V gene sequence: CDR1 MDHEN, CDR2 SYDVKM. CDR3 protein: CASSLRDYSNQPQHF. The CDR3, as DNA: TGTGCCAGCAGTTTACGGGACTATAGCAATCAGCCCCAGCATTTT.

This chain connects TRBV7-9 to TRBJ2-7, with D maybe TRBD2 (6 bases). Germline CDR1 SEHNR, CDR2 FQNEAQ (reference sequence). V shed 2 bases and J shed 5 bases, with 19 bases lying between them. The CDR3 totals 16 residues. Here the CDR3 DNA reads TGTGCCAGCAGCTTAAACGGCGGGAACGGGGAGAACGAGCAGTACTTC. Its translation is CASSLNGGNGENEQYF.

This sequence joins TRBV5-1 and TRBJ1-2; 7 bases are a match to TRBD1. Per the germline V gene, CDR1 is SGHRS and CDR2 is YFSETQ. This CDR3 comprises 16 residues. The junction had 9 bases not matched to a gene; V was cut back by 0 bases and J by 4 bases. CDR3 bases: TGCGCCAGCAGCTTGGGGGGGACAGCCACCTTCTATGGCTACACCTTC. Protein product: CASSLGGTATFYGYTF.

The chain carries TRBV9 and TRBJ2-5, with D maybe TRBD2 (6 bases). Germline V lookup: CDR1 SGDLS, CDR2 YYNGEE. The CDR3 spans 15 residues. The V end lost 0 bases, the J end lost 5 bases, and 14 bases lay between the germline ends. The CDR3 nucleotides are TGTGCCAGCAGCGTAGGAGGGGCGGGGCTGGAGACCCAGTACTTC. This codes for CASSVGGAGLETQYF.

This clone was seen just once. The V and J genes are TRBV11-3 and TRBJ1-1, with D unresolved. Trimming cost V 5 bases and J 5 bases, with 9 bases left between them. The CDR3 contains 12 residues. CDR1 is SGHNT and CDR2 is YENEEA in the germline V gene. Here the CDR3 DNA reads TGTGCCAGCAGCCGACGAGGGACTGAAGCTTTCTTT. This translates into CASSRRGTEAFF.

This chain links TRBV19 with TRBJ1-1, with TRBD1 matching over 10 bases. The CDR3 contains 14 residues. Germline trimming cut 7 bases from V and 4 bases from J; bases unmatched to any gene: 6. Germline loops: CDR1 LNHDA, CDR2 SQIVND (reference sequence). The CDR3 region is CASTTDRGRTEAFF. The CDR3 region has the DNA TGTGCCAGTACCACCGACAGGGGGCGCACTGAAGCTTTCTTT.

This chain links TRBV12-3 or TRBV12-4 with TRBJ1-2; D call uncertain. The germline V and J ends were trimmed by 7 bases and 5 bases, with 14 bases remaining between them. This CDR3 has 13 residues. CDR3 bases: TGTGCCAGCACCCTCGCTCCGGGGTATGGCTACACCTTC. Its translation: CASTLAPGYGYTF.

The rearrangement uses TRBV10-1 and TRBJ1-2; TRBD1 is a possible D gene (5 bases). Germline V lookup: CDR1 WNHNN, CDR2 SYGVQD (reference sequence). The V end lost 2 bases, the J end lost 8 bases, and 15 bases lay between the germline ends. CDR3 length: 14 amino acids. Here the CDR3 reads CASSEAGNQGGYTF. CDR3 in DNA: TGCGCCAGCAGTGAGGCGGGAAATCAGGGCGGCTACACCTTC.

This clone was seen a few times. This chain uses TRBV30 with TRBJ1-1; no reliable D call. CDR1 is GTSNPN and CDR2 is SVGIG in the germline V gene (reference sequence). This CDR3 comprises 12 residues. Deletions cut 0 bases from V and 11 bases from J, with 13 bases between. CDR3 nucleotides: TGTGCCTGGAGTGTAGACGTGAGTGGGGCTTTCTTT. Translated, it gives CAWSVDVSGAFF.

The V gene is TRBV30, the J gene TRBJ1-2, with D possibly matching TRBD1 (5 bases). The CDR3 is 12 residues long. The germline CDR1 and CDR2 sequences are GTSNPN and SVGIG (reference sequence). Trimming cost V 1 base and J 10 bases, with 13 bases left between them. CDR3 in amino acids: CAWSAPGGHYTF. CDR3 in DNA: TGTGCCTGGAGTGCCCCGGGGGGTCACTACACCTTC.

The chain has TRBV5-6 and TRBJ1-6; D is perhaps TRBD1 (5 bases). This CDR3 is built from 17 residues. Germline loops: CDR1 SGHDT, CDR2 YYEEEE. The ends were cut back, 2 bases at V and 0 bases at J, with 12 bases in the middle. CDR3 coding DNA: TGTGCCAGCAGCTTAATGGGGCAGAGCTCCTATAATTCACCCCTCCACTTT. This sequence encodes CASSLMGQSSYNSPLHF.

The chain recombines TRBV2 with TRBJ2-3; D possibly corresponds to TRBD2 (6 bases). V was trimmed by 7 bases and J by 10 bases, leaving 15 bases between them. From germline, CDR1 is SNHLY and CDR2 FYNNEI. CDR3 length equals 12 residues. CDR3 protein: CASIGDSLAQYF. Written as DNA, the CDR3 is TGTGCCAGCATCGGGGACTCCCTAGCGCAGTATTTT.

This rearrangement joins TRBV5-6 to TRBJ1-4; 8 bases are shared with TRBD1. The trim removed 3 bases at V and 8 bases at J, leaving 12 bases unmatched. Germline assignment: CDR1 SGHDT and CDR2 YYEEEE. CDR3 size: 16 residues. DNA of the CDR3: TGTGCCAGCAGCTCTCCCGGACAGGGCGAAGTGGAAAAACTGTTTTTT. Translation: CASSSPGQGEVEKLFF. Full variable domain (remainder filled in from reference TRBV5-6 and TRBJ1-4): DAGVTQSPTHLIKTRGQQVTLRCSPKSGHDTVSWYQQALGQGPQFIFQYYEEEERQRGNFPDRFSGHQFPNYSSELNVNALLLGDSALYLCASSSPGQGEVEKLFFGSGTQLSVL.

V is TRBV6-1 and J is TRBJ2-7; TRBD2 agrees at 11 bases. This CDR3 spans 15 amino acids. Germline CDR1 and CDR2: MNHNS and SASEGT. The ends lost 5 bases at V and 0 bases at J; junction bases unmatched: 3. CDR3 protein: CASSPGTSGSYEQYF. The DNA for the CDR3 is TGTGCCAGCAGTCCCGGGACTAGCGGCTCCTACGAGCAGTACTTC.

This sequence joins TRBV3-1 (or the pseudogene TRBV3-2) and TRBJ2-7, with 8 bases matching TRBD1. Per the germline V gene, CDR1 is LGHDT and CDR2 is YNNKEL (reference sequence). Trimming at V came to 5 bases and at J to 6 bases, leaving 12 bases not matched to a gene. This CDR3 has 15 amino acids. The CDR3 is CASSSAGTGFTEQYF. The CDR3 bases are TGTGCCAGCAGCTCCGCCGGGACAGGTTTTACCGAGCAGTACTTC.

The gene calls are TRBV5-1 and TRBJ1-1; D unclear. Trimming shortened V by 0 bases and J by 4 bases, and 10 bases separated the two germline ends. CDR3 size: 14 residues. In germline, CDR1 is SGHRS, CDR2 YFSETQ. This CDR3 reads CASSLEEGITEAFF. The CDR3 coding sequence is TGCGCCAGCAGCTTGGAGGAAGGGATCACTGAAGCTTTCTTT.

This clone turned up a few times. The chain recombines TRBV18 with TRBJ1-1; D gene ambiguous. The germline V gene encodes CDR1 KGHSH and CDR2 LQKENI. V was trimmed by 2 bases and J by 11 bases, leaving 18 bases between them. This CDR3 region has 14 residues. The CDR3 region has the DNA TGTGCCAGCTCACCAGACGACGGCGCCCAGTTGGCTTTCTTT. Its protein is CASSPDDGAQLAFF. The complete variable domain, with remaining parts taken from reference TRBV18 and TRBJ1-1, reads NAGVMQNPRHLVRRRGQEARLRCSPMKGHSHVYWYRQLPEEGLKFMVYLQKENIIDESGMPKERFSAEFPKEGPSILRIQQVVRGDSAAYFCASSPDDGAQLAFFGQGTRLTVV.

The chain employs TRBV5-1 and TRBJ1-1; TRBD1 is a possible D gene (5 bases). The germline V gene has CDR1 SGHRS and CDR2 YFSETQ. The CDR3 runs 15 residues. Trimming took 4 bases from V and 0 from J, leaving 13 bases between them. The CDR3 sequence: CASSTQTDMNTEAFF. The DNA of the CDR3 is TGCGCCAGCAGCACCCAGACAGATATGAACACTGAAGCTTTCTTT.

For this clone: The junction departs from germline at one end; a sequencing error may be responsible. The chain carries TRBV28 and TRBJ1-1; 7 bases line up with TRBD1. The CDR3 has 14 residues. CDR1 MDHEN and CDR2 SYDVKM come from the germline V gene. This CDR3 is CASTLTQGSTEAFF. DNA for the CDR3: TGTGCCAGCACTTTAACACAGGGGTCCACTGAAGCTTTCTTT.

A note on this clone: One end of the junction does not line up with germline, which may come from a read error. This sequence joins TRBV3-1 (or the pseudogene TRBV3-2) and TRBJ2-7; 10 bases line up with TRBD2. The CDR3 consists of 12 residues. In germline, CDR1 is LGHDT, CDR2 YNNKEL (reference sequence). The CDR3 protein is CASSQGTSGVHF. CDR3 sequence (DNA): TGTGCCAGCAGCCAAGGGACTAGCGGAGTGCACTTC.

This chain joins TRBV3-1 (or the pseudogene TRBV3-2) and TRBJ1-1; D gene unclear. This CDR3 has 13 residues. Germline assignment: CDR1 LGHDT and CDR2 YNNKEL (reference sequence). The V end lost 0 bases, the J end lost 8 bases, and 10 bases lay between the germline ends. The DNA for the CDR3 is TGTGCCAGCAGCCAAGATCCTTCCGGAGAAGCTTTCTTT. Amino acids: CASSQDPSGEAFF.

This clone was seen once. CDR3 loop: CASESTMNTEAFF. CDR3 coding DNA: TGCGCCAGCGAGTCGACGATGAACACTGAAGCTTTCTTT. The V call is TRBV23-1, the J call TRBJ1-1; D call uncertain. TRBV23-1 is sorted into the ORF group, with uncertain function. Trimming shortened V by 8 bases and J by 0 bases, and 10 bases separated the two germline ends. The CDR3 loop spans 13 amino acids.

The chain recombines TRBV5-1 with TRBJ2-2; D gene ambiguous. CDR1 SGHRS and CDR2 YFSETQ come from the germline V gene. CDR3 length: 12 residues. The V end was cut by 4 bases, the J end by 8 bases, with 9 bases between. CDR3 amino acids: CASSPVQGELFF. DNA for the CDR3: TGCGCCAGCAGCCCGGTTCAGGGGGAGCTGTTTTTT.

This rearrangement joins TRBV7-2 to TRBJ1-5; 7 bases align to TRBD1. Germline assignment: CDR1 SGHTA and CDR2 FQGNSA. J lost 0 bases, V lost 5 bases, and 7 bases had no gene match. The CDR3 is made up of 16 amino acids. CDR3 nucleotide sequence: TGTGCCAGCAGCACTGGGACAGTCTATAGCAATCAGCCCCAGCATTTT. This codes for CASSTGTVYSNQPQHF.

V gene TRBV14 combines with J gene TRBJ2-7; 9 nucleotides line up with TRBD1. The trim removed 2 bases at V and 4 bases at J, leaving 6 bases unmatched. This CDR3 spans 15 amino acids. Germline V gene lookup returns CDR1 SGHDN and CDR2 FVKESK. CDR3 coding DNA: TGTGCCAGCAGCCAACAAACAGGGGGCGCGTACGAGCAGTACTTC. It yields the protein CASSQQTGGAYEQYF.

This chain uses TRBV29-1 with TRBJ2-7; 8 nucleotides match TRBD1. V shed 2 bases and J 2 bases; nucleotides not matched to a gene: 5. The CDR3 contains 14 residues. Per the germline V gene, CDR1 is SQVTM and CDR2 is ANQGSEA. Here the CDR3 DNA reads TGCAGCGTTGAATCACGGGGACAGGCCTACGAGCAGTACTTC. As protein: CSVESRGQAYEQYF.